This entry lists 12 T cell receptor beta chains sequenced from one sample in a study of shared clonotypes between healthy human individuals. Produced via immunoSEQ multiplex PCR; TCRdb's table is partial and in-frame only. The table records around 530,000 clones, around three quarters of them present only once. Sequencing was performed on PBMCs. These receptors all come from a woman in her thirties or forties in good health. Some clones in this sample may be carry-over from other donors' samples.

About this clone: A read error is possible here, since a much larger clone lies one base away. The J gene is TRBJ1-5, the V gene TRBV4-1, with unresolved D. CDR1 and CDR2 (germline): MGHRA, YSYEKL. The CDR3 loop spans 13 amino acids. Trimming removed 0 bases from V and 8 bases from J, with 8 bases in between. In nucleotides, the CDR3 is TGCGCCAGCAGCCAAGACCCGAATAAGCCCCAGCATTTT. Its translation: CASSQDPNKPQHF.

This chain joins TRBV6-6 and TRBJ1-5; possibly TRBD1 for D (6 bases). V was cut by 4 bases and J by 10 bases, with 23 bases left in between. Germline CDR1 MNHNY, CDR2 SVGAGI (reference sequence). The CDR3 is 16 residues long. This chain's CDR3 is CASSSPLDSAGGPQHF. The CDR3 DNA is TGTGCCAGCAGTTCCCCACTGGACAGCGCCGGGGGACCCCAGCATTTT.

Comment on this clone: Other DNA sequences within the sample encode an identical CDR3. This chain uses TRBV7-9 with TRBJ1-1, with 8 bases that match TRBD1. Trimming took 3 bases from V and 1 from J; bases not matched to a gene: 1. Germline loops: CDR1 SEHNR, CDR2 FQNEAQ (reference sequence). The CDR3 length is 14 residues. In nucleotides, the CDR3 is TGTGCCAGCAGCTTTGGGACAGGGAACACTGAAGCTTTCTTT. Its translation: CASSFGTGNTEAFF.

The chain recombines TRBV7-2 with TRBJ2-3; D gene unclear. The CDR3 loop spans 15 amino acids. V was pared by 1 base and J by 0 bases, with 8 bases between. Germline loops: CDR1 SGHTA, CDR2 FQGNSA. This CDR3 is CASSLGPPSTDTQYF. The CDR3 DNA sequence: TGTGCCAGCAGCTTAGGTCCCCCCAGCACAGATACGCAGTATTTT.

This chain links TRBV21-1 with TRBJ1-2. TRBV21-1 is a pseudogene segment. CDR3 size: 14 residues. CDR3 sequence (DNA): TGTGCCAGCAGCAAATCGGGCGGGGCCGGGGGCTACACCTTC. It encodes CASSKSGGAGGYTF.

This clone was counted once. The CDR3 sequence: CASSTTTGTFYEQYF. CDR3 nucleotide sequence: TGTGCCAGCAGCACCACGACCGGGACATTCTACGAGCAGTACTTC. The rearrangement links TRBV7-2 to TRBJ2-7; maybe TRBD1 (6 bases). Germline CDR1 is SGHTA and CDR2 is FQGNSA. The germline V and J ends were trimmed by 5 bases and 3 bases, with 17 bases remaining between them. The CDR3 runs to 15 residues.

Of note for this clone: Relative to the germline gene, one junction end is altered; a read error may explain this. V gene TRBV19 combines with J gene TRBJ2-2; 13 nucleotides align to TRBD2. Germline CDR1 LNHDA, CDR2 SQIVND (reference sequence). This CDR3 comprises 15 residues. The CDR3 sequence: CASGTSGTVVGEPFF. CDR3 bases: TGTGCCAGTGGGACTAGCGGGACGGTGGTCGGGGAGCCGTTTTTT.

The V and J genes are TRBV6-5 and TRBJ2-7; D not certain. From germline, CDR1 is MNHEY and CDR2 SVGAGI. V shed 11 bases and J shed 4 bases, with 24 bases lying between them. There are 15 residues in the CDR3. In nucleotides, the CDR3 is TGTGCCCGTCCGGGTGAGTGTCTGCCCATTTACGAGCAGTACTTC. It yields the protein CARPGECLPIYEQYF.

This clone was seen only a few times. The chain has TRBV4-2 and TRBJ1-1; D may be TRBD1 (5 bases). With 5 bases removed from V and 5 bases from J, the gap between germline ends came to 12 bases. The CDR3 consists of 13 residues. Germline V gene data show CDR1 as LGHNA and CDR2 as YNFKEQ. For the CDR3, the DNA is TGTGCCAGCAGCTTTGACAGAGATACTGAAGCTTTCTTT. Its protein product is CASSFDRDTEAFF.

This clone was recorded only once. The chain couples TRBV2 to TRBJ2-3; TRBD2 agrees at 12 bases. V lost 10 bases, J lost 4 bases, and 6 bases stayed unmatched. CDR1 and CDR2 from the germline V gene are SNHLY and FYNNEI. The CDR3 covers 14 residues. CDR3 residues: CATKTSGSADTQYF. For the CDR3, the DNA is TGTGCCACCAAGACTAGCGGGAGTGCAGATACGCAGTATTTT.

This clone showed up just a few times. V usage is TRBV7-3 and J usage is TRBJ2-2; perhaps D is TRBD1 or TRBD2 (5 bases each). With 1 base removed from V and 3 bases from J, the gap between germline ends came to 9 bases. Germline V gene data show CDR1 as SGHTA and CDR2 as FQGTGA. This CDR3 is 15 amino acids long. The chain's CDR3 is CASSLRGADTGELFF. CDR3 nucleotides: TGTGCCAGCAGCTTAAGAGGGGCGGACACCGGGGAGCTGTTTTTT.

The genes are TRBV29-1 and TRBJ2-1; possibly TRBD1 for D (5 bases). V dropped 8 bases and J dropped 3 bases, with 11 bases sitting between them. Per germline, CDR1 SQVTM and CDR2 ANQGSEA. The CDR3 sequence is 12 residues long. Written as DNA, the CDR3 is TGCAGCTCCTCGCAGGGCTACAATGAGCAGTTCTTC. The encoded protein is CSSSQGYNEQFF.